This T cell receptor beta chain stems from a study of OX40 agonist ivuxolimab in advanced cancers. Regarding the study in general: Ivuxolimab was a fully human IgG2 agonistic monoclonal antibody targeting the costimulatory receptor OX40 (CD134). The monotherapy dose-escalation portion (N of about 50 patients) of the phase I ivuxolimab trial is reported in the paper. Intravenous ivuxolimab was administered to patients every 2 weeks at six dose levels: 0.01, 0.1, 0.3, 1.5, 3 and 10 mg/kg. Patients were allowed to have had prior anti-PD-1, anti-PD-L1 or anti-CTLA-4 therapy, and 40% to 45% of the dose-escalation patients had previously received checkpoint inhibitors. Of the roughly 54 dose-escalation patients, hepatocellular carcinoma was present in 19, melanoma in approximately 15, renal cell carcinoma in 9 and head and neck cancer in 9. Peripheral TCRbeta sequencing was intended to test whether TCR sequence diversity was altered and clonal T-cell expansion was caused by ivuxolimab. In the dose-escalation cohort, more than 75% of patients were male, and the mean age was approximately 55 years, with a range of about 23 to 80. Partial responses were achieved by three dose-escalation patients, of whom one had hepatocellular carcinoma and two had cutaneous melanoma. Study-wide conclusions, independent of this receptor: At doses of 0.1 to 3.0 mg/kg, clonal expansion of both CD4+ and CD8+ blood T cells was observed from baseline to week 6. Low levels of normalized T-cell clonal expansion were also seen in some patients who did not respond. After ivuxolimab, more expanded clones were found on average in CD8+ T cells than in CD4+ T cells. In the 0.1-3.0 mg/kg groups, partial responders were among the patients with the lowest normalized peripheral clonal expansion, particularly in CD8+ T cells. The antigen specificity of the peripheral T cells that underwent clonal expansion was not determined.

Trimming removed 1 base from V and 2 bases from J; the gene matches leave 4 bases unexplained. CDR1 and CDR2 are drawn from the germline V gene: SGHVS, FNYEAQ. Inclusive of the bounding cysteine and phenylalanine, the CDR3 is 16 residues long. Just the 48-base CDR3 DNA is kept, in frame starting at base 1. Patients with a history of autoimmune disease or receiving systemic immunosuppression were excluded from the trial. Peripheral blood for TCR sequencing was collected from all dose cohorts at baseline, on cycle 4 day 1, and on cycle 7 day 1. The samples were drawn from a first-in-human, open-label, multicenter phase I dose-escalation trial of ivuxolimab. The trial enrolled adults with locally advanced or metastatic head and neck squamous cell, hepatocellular, melanoma or renal cell carcinoma. CD4+ and CD8+ T cells were sorted separately from peripheral blood before TCR sequencing. To sequence the TCRbeta CDR3 region, genomic DNA was isolated from the sorted cells. TCRbeta CDR3 regions were sequenced using the immunoSEQ Assay. TCRdb retrieved this table from immuneACCESS and kept in-frame rearrangements only. Not all clones are present; in checked studies, unresolved V genes account for under half, and no reason is known for the remainder. A total of some 43,000 clones appear in this sample, 90% to 95% of them only once. Approximately 11% of the sample comes from the top ten.

A word on this clone: There is no known antigen for this receptor. Base qualities are not recorded, but no much larger clone differs from it by a single base.

The source material was CD4+ or CD8+ T cells sorted from blood, sampled in a trial of the OX40 agonist ivuxolimab. The sequence joins TRBV7-6 to TRBJ1-1; the junction holds 10 bases that match TRBD1. This receptor was taken from an adult with an advanced solid tumor such as melanoma, head and neck, liver or kidney cancer. The DNA sequence reads TGTGCCAGCAGCTTAGGGACAGGGGGGGGTAACACTGAAGCTTTCTTT. The encoded protein is CASSLGTGGGNTEAFF.